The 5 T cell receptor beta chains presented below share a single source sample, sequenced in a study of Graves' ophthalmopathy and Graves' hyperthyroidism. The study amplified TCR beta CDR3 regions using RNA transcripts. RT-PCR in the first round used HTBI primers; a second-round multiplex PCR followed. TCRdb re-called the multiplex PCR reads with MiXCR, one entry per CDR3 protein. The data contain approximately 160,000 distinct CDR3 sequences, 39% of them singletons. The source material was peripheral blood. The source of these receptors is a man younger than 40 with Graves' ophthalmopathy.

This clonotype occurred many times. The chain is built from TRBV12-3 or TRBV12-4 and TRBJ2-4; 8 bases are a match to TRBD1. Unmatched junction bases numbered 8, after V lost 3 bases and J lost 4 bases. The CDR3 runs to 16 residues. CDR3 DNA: TGTGCCAGCAGTTTGCCCCCCGGACAGGGTAAAAACATTCAGTACTTC. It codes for CASSLPPGQGKNIQYF.

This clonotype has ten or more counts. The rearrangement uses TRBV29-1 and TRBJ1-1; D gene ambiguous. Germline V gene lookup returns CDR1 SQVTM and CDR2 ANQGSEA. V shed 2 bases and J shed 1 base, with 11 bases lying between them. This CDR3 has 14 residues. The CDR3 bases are TGCAGCGTTGAAATCTGGCAGTCGAACACTGAAGCTTTCTTT. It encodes CSVEIWQSNTEAFF.

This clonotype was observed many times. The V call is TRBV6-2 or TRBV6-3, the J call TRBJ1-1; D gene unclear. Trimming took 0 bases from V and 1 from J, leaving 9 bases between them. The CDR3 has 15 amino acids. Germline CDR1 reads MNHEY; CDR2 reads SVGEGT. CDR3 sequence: CASSYSQYANTEAFF. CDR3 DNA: TGTGCCAGCAGTTACTCGCAGTACGCGAACACTGAAGCTTTCTTT.

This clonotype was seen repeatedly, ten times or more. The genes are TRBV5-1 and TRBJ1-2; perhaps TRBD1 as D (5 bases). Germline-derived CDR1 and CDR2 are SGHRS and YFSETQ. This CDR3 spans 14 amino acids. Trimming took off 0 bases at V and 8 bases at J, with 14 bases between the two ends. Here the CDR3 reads CASSLAGEGRGYTF. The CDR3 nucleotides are TGCGCCAGCAGCTTGGCCGGGGAGGGACGCGGCTACACCTTC.

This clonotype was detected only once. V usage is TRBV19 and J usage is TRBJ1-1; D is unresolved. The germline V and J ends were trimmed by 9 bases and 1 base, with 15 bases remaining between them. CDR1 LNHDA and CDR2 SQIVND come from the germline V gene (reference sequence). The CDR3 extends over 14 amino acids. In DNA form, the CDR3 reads TGTGCCAGCAAGCTACACCGTGAGAACACTGAAGCTTTCTTT. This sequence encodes CASKLHRENTEAFF.